The 16 T cell receptor beta chains below were found in one sample sequenced in a study of shared clonotypes between healthy human individuals. The method was immunoSEQ multiplex PCR; TCRdb's version includes in-frame clones alone and lacks a portion of them. The sample has about 330,000 clones, around 87% seen once. Sequencing was carried out using memory CD8+ T cells sorted from blood. Described subset: CD45RO+ cells pooled with CCR7-negative TemRA cells. The source is a man in his late teens or twenties in good health.

The rearrangement uses TRBV2 and TRBJ2-1; 12 bases line up with TRBD2. V was clipped by 4 bases and J by 8 bases; unmatched bases: 9. Germline V lookup: CDR1 SNHLY, CDR2 FYNNEI. The CDR3 runs to 16 residues. Here the CDR3 reads CASSVSSGRARDEQFF. The CDR3 nucleotides are TGTGCCAGCAGTGTTTCTAGCGGGAGGGCCAGGGATGAGCAGTTCTTC.

This chain uses TRBV27 with TRBJ1-6; D gene ambiguous. Trimming left V 2 bases short and J 7 bases short, with 12 bases between. The CDR3 loop spans 15 amino acids. CDR1 is MNHEY and CDR2 is SMNVEV in the germline V gene (reference sequence). For the CDR3, the DNA is TGTGCCAGCAGTTTAGTTAGGAGCTTGAATTCACCCCTCCACTTT. This translates into CASSLVRSLNSPLHF.

V usage is TRBV4-1 and J usage is TRBJ2-3; D gene unclear. The V gene lost 0 bases and the J gene lost 2 bases, with 18 bases spanning the gap. CDR3 length equals 18 residues. Germline V lookup: CDR1 MGHRA, CDR2 YSYEKL. CDR3 sequence: CASSQEVPPLLVTDTQYF. DNA of the CDR3: TGCGCCAGCAGCCAAGAGGTCCCCCCGTTGCTAGTCACAGATACGCAGTATTTT.

The chain links TRBV28 to TRBJ1-2; D unclear. Trimming cost V 6 bases and J 4 bases, with 9 bases left between them. The germline V gene has CDR1 MDHEN and CDR2 SYDVKM. The CDR3 runs 12 residues. The CDR3 coding sequence is TGTGCCAGCAGCCCCGACACCTATGGCTACACCTTC. It codes for CASSPDTYGYTF.

The V call is TRBV2, the J call TRBJ1-5; D unclear. V lost 10 bases to trimming and J lost 4 bases, with 5 bases between them. The length of the CDR3 is 10 residues. CDR1 is SNHLY and CDR2 is FYNNEI in the germline V gene. The CDR3 here is CANRNQPQHF. CDR3 nucleotides: TGTGCCAACAGAAATCAGCCCCAGCATTTT.

The chain joins TRBV5-6 to TRBJ2-7; D not resolved. CDR1 is SGHDT, CDR2 YYEEEE, per germline. The V end lost 1 base, the J end lost 0 bases, and 8 bases lay between the germline ends. The CDR3 sequence is 14 residues long. CDR3 sequence reads: CASSLLMNSYEQYF. The CDR3 nucleotides are TGTGCCAGCAGCTTGCTTATGAACTCCTACGAGCAGTACTTC.

The gene calls are TRBV7-9 and TRBJ1-2; 7 nucleotides align to TRBD1. The germline gives CDR1 SEHNR, CDR2 FQNEAQ (reference sequence). The length of the CDR3 is 16 residues. V lost 4 bases, J lost 8 bases, and 16 bases stayed unmatched. CDR3 DNA sequence: TGTGCCAGCAGCTATAACAGGGGACATGCTCTACGCGGCTACACCTTC. This sequence encodes CASSYNRGHALRGYTF.

V and J are TRBV5-6 and TRBJ1-2, with TRBD1 matching over 9 bases. The trim removed 4 bases at V and 6 bases at J, leaving 4 bases unmatched. Germline lookup yields CDR1 SGHDT and CDR2 YYEEEE. The CDR3 is 13 residues long. The DNA for the CDR3 is TGTGCCAGCAGCCCTACAGGGGGCAATGGCTACACCTTC. This sequence encodes CASSPTGGNGYTF.

Many counts were recorded for this clone. The chain carries TRBV6-1 and TRBJ2-1; D is unclear. Trimming stripped 7 bases from V and 7 bases from J, with 11 bases between. This CDR3 region has 12 residues. Germline CDR1 reads MNHNS; CDR2 reads SASEGT. The CDR3: CASTSSSNEQFF. CDR3 nucleotides: TGTGCCAGCACCAGCAGCTCGAATGAGCAGTTCTTC.

The chain employs TRBV27 and TRBJ1-1; possibly TRBD1 for D (6 bases). Trimming cost V 0 bases and J 2 bases, with 13 bases left between them. The germline V gene encodes CDR1 MNHEY and CDR2 SMNVEV (reference sequence). The CDR3 sequence is 16 residues long. The CDR3 DNA sequence: TGTGCCAGCAGTTTATCTCCGGGACACATAAACACTGAAGCTTTCTTT. Its translation is CASSLSPGHINTEAFF.

The rearrangement uses TRBV28 and TRBJ1-4, with 9 bases aligning to TRBD1. The CDR3 is 14 residues long. The germline V gene has CDR1 MDHEN and CDR2 SYDVKM. V shed 5 bases and J 8 bases; nucleotides not matched to a gene: 6. DNA of the CDR3: TGTGCCAGCAGTCCGGACAGGGGAGACGAAAAACTGTTTTTT. Its protein is CASSPDRGDEKLFF.

The V and J genes are TRBV6-1 and TRBJ2-3; 9 nucleotides line up with TRBD1. CDR1 and CDR2 from the germline V gene are MNHNS and SASEGT. This CDR3 region has 16 residues. V lost 1 base to trimming and J lost 4 bases; unmatched junction nucleotides: 6. The CDR3 sequence is CASSEGPGQGADTQYF. Here the CDR3 DNA reads TGTGCCAGCAGTGAAGGGCCGGGACAGGGCGCAGATACGCAGTATTTT.

This clone was recorded once. This chain links TRBV6-5 with TRBJ2-3; no reliable D call. Trimming stripped 0 bases from V and 5 bases from J, with 9 bases between. The CDR3 is 14 residues long. CDR1 MNHEY and CDR2 SVGAGI come from the germline V gene. The CDR3 nucleotides read TGTGCCAGCAGTTACTCGTGGGGTGGAGATACGCAGTATTTT. Protein: CASSYSWGGDTQYF.

This clone was observed once. The CDR3 loop reads CASSRTDNSPLHF. CDR3 nucleotide sequence: TGTGCCAGCAGCCGGACGGACAATTCACCCCTCCACTTT. The chain employs TRBV27 and TRBJ1-6; D not resolved. Germline V gene sequence: CDR1 MNHEY, CDR2 SMNVEV (reference sequence). CDR3 length: 13 residues. V dropped 6 bases and J dropped 7 bases, with 10 bases sitting between them.

The chain links TRBV30 to TRBJ2-4; a possible D gene is TRBD2 (7 bases). Between the trimmed V and J ends, which lost 5 bases and 2 bases, there was a span of 16 bases. From germline, CDR1 is GTSNPN and CDR2 SVGIG (reference sequence). This CDR3 has 15 residues. The CDR3 protein is CAWQEGGATKNIQYF. CDR3 nucleotide sequence: TGTGCCTGGCAGGAGGGGGGGGCGACCAAAAACATTCAGTACTTC. The full variable domain, in which reference TRBV30 and TRBJ2-4 provide the parts outside the CDR3, is SQTIHQWPATLVQPVGSPLSLECTVEGTSNPNLYWYRQAAGRGLQLLFYSVGIGQISSEVPQNLSASRPQDRQFILSSKKLLLSDSGFYLCAWQEGGATKNIQYFGAGTRLSVL.

V is TRBV4-1 and J is TRBJ1-1; tentatively, D is TRBD1 (5 bases). CDR1 is MGHRA and CDR2 is YSYEKL in the germline V gene. V shed 0 bases and J shed 5 bases, with 10 bases lying between them. The CDR3 loop spans 14 amino acids. Here the CDR3 reads CASSQDARETEAFF. Here the CDR3 DNA reads TGCGCCAGCAGCCAAGACGCCAGGGAGACTGAAGCTTTCTTT.